This TCR beta chain is from a study of TIL therapy for anti-PD-1-resistant metastatic lung cancer. Findings of the study overall: Compared with baseline intratumoral T cells, expanded TIL cultures were more clonal and less diverse (about 5.8% vs 31%). Treatment-naive, never-smoker and oncogene-addicted patients were overrepresented in this highly selected cohort.

Time point given: pre-treatment sample, taken before nivolumab and TIL therapy. Most excised metastases sampled were pleural nodules or supraclavicular lymph nodes. Looked up from germline, CDR1 is LGHNA and CDR2 is YSLEER. This CDR3 region has 16 residues. V lost 0 bases and J 5 bases, leaving 17 bases between the germline ends. This was the immunoSEQ v3 assay. Some clones are missing from TCRdb's copy, which holds only in-frame ones; the method was immunoSEQ multiplex PCR. Of more than 90,000 clones listed, around three fifths are singletons. A note on this clone: Its specificity is unknown.

The TCR originated in a person aged 25-79 years with non-small cell lung cancer. Sequenced material: tumor tissue, taken at baseline. The chain couples TRBV4-3 to TRBJ2-7; D gene uncertain. CDR3 nucleotides: TGCGCCAGCAGCCAAGATAGCCGGAGCCCCTCAAACGAGCAGTACTTC. Translation: CASSQDSRSPSNEQYF.